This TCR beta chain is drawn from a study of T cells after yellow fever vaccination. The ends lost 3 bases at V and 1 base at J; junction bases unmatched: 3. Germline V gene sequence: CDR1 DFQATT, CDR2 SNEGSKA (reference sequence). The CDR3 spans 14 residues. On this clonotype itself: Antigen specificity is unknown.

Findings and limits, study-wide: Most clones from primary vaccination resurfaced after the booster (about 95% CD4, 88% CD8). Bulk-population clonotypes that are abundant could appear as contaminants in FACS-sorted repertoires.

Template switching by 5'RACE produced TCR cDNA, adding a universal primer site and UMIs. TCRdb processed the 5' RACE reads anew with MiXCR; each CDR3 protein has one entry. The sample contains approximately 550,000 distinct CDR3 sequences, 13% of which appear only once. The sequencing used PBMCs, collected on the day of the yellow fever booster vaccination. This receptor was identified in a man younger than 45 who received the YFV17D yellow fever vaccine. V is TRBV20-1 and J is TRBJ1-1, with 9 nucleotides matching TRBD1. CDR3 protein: CSARTGGWNTEAFF. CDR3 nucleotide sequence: TGCAGTGCTAGGACAGGGGGATGGAACACTGAAGCTTTCTTT.